Shown below are 27 T cell receptor beta chains from a single sample sequenced in a study of T cells in localized non-small cell lung cancer (dated by TCRdb to the early 2020s). Library prep was done by the immunoSEQ multiplex PCR assay. TCRdb took this table from immuneACCESS and kept in-frame rearrangements with V and J called. Such tables lack part of the clones; where checked against another copy, unresolved V genes explain under half of the gap, and the rest is unexplained. The sample profile shows about 26,000 clones; approximately 86% of them were found once. The ten largest make up roughly an eighth of the sample. This sample comprised peripheral blood, obtained before any cancer treatment. The receptors stem from a female donor over 55 with stage II squamous cell lung carcinoma.

This clone was detected only a few times. This rearrangement joins TRBV4-2 to TRBJ1-2; D gene uncertain. CDR3 size: 13 residues. With 1 base removed from V and 6 bases from J, the gap between germline ends came to 9 bases. The germline CDR1 and CDR2 sequences are LGHNA and YNFKEQ. As DNA, the CDR3 is TGTGCCAGCAGCCAAGTAGGTAGAAATGGCTACACCTTC. Amino acid sequence: CASSQVGRNGYTF.

The chain uses TRBV6-5 and TRBJ2-7; 8 nucleotides line up with TRBD1. There are 14 residues in the CDR3. Unmatched junction bases numbered 5, after V lost 4 bases and J lost 3 bases. Looked up from germline, CDR1 is MNHEY and CDR2 is SVGAGI. The CDR3 protein is CASSSLDRGYEQYF. CDR3 bases: TGTGCCAGCAGTTCACTCGACAGGGGCTACGAGCAGTACTTC.

The chain joins TRBV7-2 to TRBJ2-2; D possibly corresponds to TRBD2 (6 bases). The V gene lost 0 bases and the J gene lost 1 base, with 15 bases spanning the gap. Germline V gives CDR1 SGHTA, CDR2 FQGNSA. This CDR3 is 18 amino acids long. CDR3 protein: CASSLAGPGRGNTGELFF. The CDR3 DNA sequence: TGTGCCAGCAGCTTAGCGGGTCCCGGGAGAGGGAACACCGGGGAGCTGTTTTTT.

The genes are TRBV9 and TRBJ1-5; D uncertain. The CDR3 covers 16 residues. Trimming cost V 0 bases and J 0 bases, with 10 bases left between them. Germline CDR1 reads SGDLS; CDR2 reads YYNGEE. The DNA for the CDR3 is TGTGCCAGCAGCGTAGGCCCGTTAAATAGCAATCAGCCCCAGCATTTT. Its protein product is CASSVGPLNSNQPQHF.

This clone has only one observation. This rearrangement joins TRBV10-3 to TRBJ2-1; TRBD2 matches 13 bases. Germline V gene sequence: CDR1 ENHRY, CDR2 SYGVKD. The CDR3 runs to 19 residues. Trimming at V came to 2 bases and at J to 6 bases, leaving 13 bases not matched to a gene. The CDR3 nucleotides are TGTGCCATCAGTGAGAGGGTGGTACTAGCGGGGGGGCGAGGCAATGAGCAGTTCTTC. Protein product: CAISERVVLAGGRGNEQFF.

This rearrangement joins TRBV5-1 to TRBJ2-7; D gene unclear. The CDR3 runs to 13 residues. V was pared by 4 bases and J by 3 bases, with 11 bases between. Germline CDR1 and CDR2: SGHRS and YFSETQ. The CDR3, as DNA: TGCGCCAGCAGCGACCGCCCCCGCTACGAGCAGTACTTC. It specifies CASSDRPRYEQYF.

This rearrangement joins TRBV6-6 to TRBJ2-5; 9 bases align to TRBD2. The CDR3 has 14 residues. Trimming cost V 0 bases and J 4 bases; bases outside gene matches: 0. Germline CDR1 reads MNHNY; CDR2 reads SVGAGI (reference sequence). CDR3 nucleotides: TGTGCCAGCAGTTACTCGCGGGGGGGAGAGACCCAGTACTTC. Translating gives CASSYSRGGETQYF.

This clone occurred a few times. The CDR3 DNA is TGTGCCAGCAGTGACCGAGGGGTCTACCAAGAGACCCAGTACTTC. Translating gives CASSDRGVYQETQYF. The V call is TRBV2, the J call TRBJ2-5; D could derive from TRBD1 or TRBD2 (5 bases each). Trimming cost V 3 bases and J 0 bases, with 11 bases left between them. Germline CDR1 is SNHLY and CDR2 is FYNNEI. The CDR3 totals 15 residues.

This clone occurred a few times. The chain has TRBV27 and TRBJ2-7; a possible D gene is TRBD2 (5 bases). Germline V gene lookup returns CDR1 MNHEY and CDR2 SMNVEV (reference sequence). The CDR3 length is 15 residues. The V end lost 2 bases, the J end lost 2 bases, and 13 bases lay between the germline ends. Here the CDR3 DNA reads TGTGCCAGCAGTTTAAAAAAAGACGGGACCTACGAGCAGTACTTC. It translates to CASSLKKDGTYEQYF.

The chain couples TRBV6-5 to TRBJ2-7, with 9 bases identical to TRBD1. Looked up from germline, CDR1 is MNHEY and CDR2 is SVGAGI. V lost 6 bases and J lost 6; bases outside the gene matches: 12. The CDR3 runs 15 residues. CDR3 loop: CASSSEGQGMREQYF. The CDR3 nucleotides read TGTGCCAGCAGCTCGGAGGGACAGGGAATGCGCGAGCAGTACTTC.

This clone was found a few times. The V call is TRBV19, the J call TRBJ2-3, with 8 bases fitting TRBD1. CDR1 and CDR2 from the germline V gene are LNHDA and SQIVND (reference sequence). The CDR3 contains 15 residues. The V gene end was trimmed by 6 bases and the J gene end by 2 bases; junction bases not matched to a gene: 7. CDR3 amino acids: CASRTGTGYTDTQYF. The CDR3 DNA follows: TGTGCCAGTAGGACCGGGACAGGTTACACAGATACGCAGTATTTT.

In this sample, this clone turned up once. CDR3 coding DNA: TGTGCCAGCTCTAAACAGGGCAATGAGCAGTTCTTC. This codes for CASSKQGNEQFF. V gene TRBV18 combines with J gene TRBJ2-1; a weak D match, TRBD1 (6 bases). Germline V lookup: CDR1 KGHSH, CDR2 LQKENI. Trimming took 6 bases from V and 6 from J, leaving 9 bases between them. The CDR3 spans 12 residues.

This clone was counted only a few times. The chain has TRBV5-1 and TRBJ1-5, with D uncertain. The CDR3 consists of 13 residues. Germline V gene sequence: CDR1 SGHRS, CDR2 YFSETQ. V was shortened by 2 bases and J by 5 bases, with 8 bases between the two germline ends. Here the CDR3 reads CASSFEPYQPQHF. As DNA, the CDR3 is TGCGCCAGCAGCTTTGAGCCCTATCAGCCCCAGCATTTT.

The chain uses TRBV28 and TRBJ1-5, with no clear D. The ends were cut back, 5 bases at V and 5 bases at J, with 7 bases in the middle. The CDR3 has 12 amino acids. Germline-derived CDR1 and CDR2 are MDHEN and SYDVKM. The DNA for the CDR3 is TGTGCCAGCAGTGAGAGGCATCAGCCCCAGCATTTT. Protein: CASSERHQPQHF. Together with reference TRBV28 and TRBJ1-5, the CDR3 gives the full variable domain: DVKVTQSSRYLVKRTGEKVFLECVQDMDHENMFWYRQDPGLGLRLIYFSYDVKMKEKGDIPEGYSVSREKKERFSLILESASTNQTSMYLCASSERHQPQHFGDGTRLSIL.

The chain is built from TRBV5-1 and TRBJ2-1, with 10 bases identical to TRBD2. The V and J ends lost 0 bases and 9 bases, in that order; junction bases with no gene match: 9. Germline values: CDR1 SGHRS, CDR2 YFSETQ. There are 16 residues in the CDR3. CDR3 amino acids: CASSLAKVAGGIEQFF. CDR3 bases: TGCGCCAGCAGCTTGGCCAAAGTAGCGGGAGGAATTGAGCAGTTCTTC.

The chain joins TRBV5-1 to TRBJ2-3; 13 positions agree with TRBD2. CDR1 and CDR2 from the germline V gene are SGHRS and YFSETQ. Trimming removed 7 bases from V and 6 bases from J; junction bases left unmatched: 2. The CDR3 extends over 13 amino acids. The CDR3 spells CASRTSGSDTQYF. CDR3 in DNA: TGCGCCAGCCGGACTAGCGGGAGTGATACGCAGTATTTT. The entire variable domain, with the rest obtained from reference TRBV5-1 and TRBJ2-3, is as follows: KAGVTQTPRYLIKTRGQQVTLSCSPISGHRSVSWYQQTPGQGLQFLFEYFSETQRNKGNFPGRFSGRQFSNSRSEMNVSTLELGDSALYLCASRTSGSDTQYFGPGTRLTVL.

The J gene is TRBJ1-1, the V gene TRBV18, with 8 bases matching TRBD1. Germline values: CDR1 KGHSH, CDR2 LQKENI. V was clipped by 6 bases and J by 0 bases; unmatched bases: 6. CDR3 length equals 15 residues. Written as DNA, the CDR3 is TGTGCCAGCTCCAGACAGGGGCTCATGAACACTGAAGCTTTCTTT. Amino acid sequence: CASSRQGLMNTEAFF.

The chain recombines TRBV7-2 with TRBJ2-1; D might be TRBD2 (5 bases). This CDR3 comprises 15 residues. V was clipped by 5 bases and J by 8 bases, with 19 bases between them. The germline gives CDR1 SGHTA, CDR2 FQGNSA. The CDR3 loop reads CASSQTPNYGDEQFF. In nucleotides, the CDR3 is TGTGCCAGCAGCCAAACGCCTAACTACGGGGATGAGCAGTTCTTC. Combining the CDR3 with reference TRBV7-2 and TRBJ2-1 gives the whole variable domain GAGVSQSPSNKVTEKGKDVELRCDPISGHTALYWYRQSLGQGLEFLIYFQGNSAPDKSGLPSDRFSAERTGGSVSTLTIQRTQQEDSAVYLCASSQTPNYGDEQFFGPGTRLTVL.

CDR3 region: CASSLRTGNTEAFF. CDR3 nucleotides: TGCGCCAGCAGTTTAAGGACCGGGAACACTGAAGCTTTCTTT. This chain joins TRBV5-1 and TRBJ1-1; unclear D gene. Germline values: CDR1 SGHRS, CDR2 YFSETQ. The CDR3 contains 14 residues. Trimming took 5 bases from V and 1 from J, leaving 12 bases between them.

This chain links TRBV28 with TRBJ1-2, with D unresolved. Germline assignment: CDR1 MDHEN and CDR2 SYDVKM. The CDR3 contains 12 residues. Trimming took off 3 bases at V and 6 bases at J, with 8 bases between the two ends. CDR3: CASSLISHGYTF. The DNA of the CDR3 is TGTGCCAGCAGTTTGATCTCCCATGGCTACACCTTC.

The rearrangement links TRBV10-3 to TRBJ2-2; D remains unclear. Trimming removed 3 bases from V and 4 bases from J, with 0 bases in between. The CDR3 contains 11 residues. Germline values: CDR1 ENHRY, CDR2 SYGVKD. Here the CDR3 DNA reads TGTGCCATCAGTGACACCGGGGAGCTGTTTTTT. Its protein is CAISDTGELFF.

This chain connects TRBV19 to TRBJ1-2; no reliable D call. V lost 6 bases and J lost 1, with 9 bases in between. This CDR3 contains 13 residues. CDR1 and CDR2 from the germline V gene are LNHDA and SQIVND (reference sequence). The CDR3 DNA is TGTGCCAGTAGCCCGACACGTAACTATGGCTACACCTTC. It specifies CASSPTRNYGYTF. The full variable domain, in which reference TRBV19 and TRBJ1-2 provide the parts outside the CDR3, is DGGITQSPKYLFRKEGQNVTLSCEQNLNHDAMYWYRQDPGQGLRLIYYSQIVNDFQKGDIAEGYSVSREKKESFPLTVTSAQKNPTAFYLCASSPTRNYGYTFGSGTRLTVV.

This sequence joins TRBV2 and TRBJ2-5; 7 nucleotides line up with TRBD1. The better agreement between TRBJ2-7 and the DNA end casts doubt on the J call. In germline, CDR1 is SNHLY, CDR2 FYNNEI. The CDR3 spans 13 residues. CDR3 region: CASSGGQNYEQYF. The CDR3 nucleotides read TGTGCCAGCAGTGGGGGACAGAACTACGAGCAGTACTTC.

This chain uses TRBV6-1 with TRBJ1-2; TRBD1 is a possible D gene (6 bases). This CDR3 region has 12 residues. Germline V gene sequence: CDR1 MNHNS, CDR2 SASEGT. The germline V and J ends were trimmed by 10 bases and 4 bases, with 13 bases remaining between them. The CDR3 loop reads CATRQESYGYTF. The CDR3 nucleotides read TGTGCCACTCGACAGGAGAGCTATGGCTACACCTTC.

This sequence joins TRBV7-2 and TRBJ2-7, with D unresolved. Germline-derived CDR1 and CDR2 are SGHTA and FQGNSA. V lost 5 bases and J lost 2, with 16 bases in between. The CDR3 runs to 15 residues. In DNA form, the CDR3 reads TGTGCCAGCAGCAAAGACCCTCTTTCCCCCTACGAGCAGTACTTC. Translating gives CASSKDPLSPYEQYF.

The chain employs TRBV9 and TRBJ1-1; TRBD1 might be the D (5 bases). This CDR3 region has 14 residues. Trimming removed 4 bases at V and 5 bases at J, with 15 bases between. The germline V gene encodes CDR1 SGDLS and CDR2 YYNGEE. CDR3 bases: TGTGCCAGCAGCATGGGACCCCCCGGGACTGAAGCTTTCTTT. Residues: CASSMGPPGTEAFF.

V and J are TRBV5-1 and TRBJ1-3; possibly TRBD1 for D (5 bases). This CDR3 comprises 16 residues. With 2 bases removed from V and 0 bases from J, the gap between germline ends came to 12 bases. CDR1 and CDR2 from the germline V gene are SGHRS and YFSETQ. The CDR3 DNA is TGCGCCAGCAGCTTATCTACGGGGCTCTCTGGAAACACCATATATTTT. It encodes CASSLSTGLSGNTIYF.